The clone carrying this T cell receptor beta chain was observed a single time. The data belong to a study of blood T cell repertoires in COVID-19. The assay was immunoSEQ multiplex PCR, and TCRdb's table has in-frame clones only and misses some. Altogether around 220,000 clones are present, 80% to 85% being singletons, with the ten largest covering 6.8%. The CDR3 spans 14 residues. V was cut by 5 bases and J by 0 bases, with 11 bases left in between. Germline V gives CDR1 SGHAT, CDR2 FQDESV (reference sequence). The participants were between about 18 and 90 years old and came from some 25 US areas. Recovered status applied to Cohort 3 donors who had two consecutive negative PCRs. It also applied to those with clearance or with symptom resolution.

The receptor was isolated from a middle-aged woman who had recovered from COVID-19. The J gene is TRBJ2-7, the V gene TRBV11-1, with a tentative D call TRBD1 (6 bases). Sequencing was done on a sample of PBMCs or T cells enriched from blood (not recorded which). The CDR3 nucleotides are TGTGCCAGCAGCCAAGGACAGCTCTCCTACGAGCAGTACTTC. The encoded protein is CASSQGQLSYEQYF.